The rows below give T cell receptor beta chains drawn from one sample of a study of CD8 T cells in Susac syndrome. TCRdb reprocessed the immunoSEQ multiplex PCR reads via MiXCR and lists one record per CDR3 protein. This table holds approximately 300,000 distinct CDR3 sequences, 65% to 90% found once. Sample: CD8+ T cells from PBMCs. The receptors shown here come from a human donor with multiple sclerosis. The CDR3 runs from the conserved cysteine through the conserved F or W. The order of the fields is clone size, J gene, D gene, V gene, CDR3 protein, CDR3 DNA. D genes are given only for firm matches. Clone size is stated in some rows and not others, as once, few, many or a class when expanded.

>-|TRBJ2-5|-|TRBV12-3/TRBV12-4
CASTPPGQETQYF
TGTGCCAGCACCCCGCCAGGCCAAGAGACCCAGTACTTC
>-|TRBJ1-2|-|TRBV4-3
CASSQLRDLDGYTF
TGCGCCAGCAGCCAACTCAGGGACTTGGATGGCTACACCTTC
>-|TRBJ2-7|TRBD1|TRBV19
CASKPGQGSYEQYF
TGTGCCAGTAAACCGGGACAGGGGTCCTACGAGCAGTACTTC
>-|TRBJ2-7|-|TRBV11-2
CASSLEISGGYRREQYF
TGTGCCAGCAGCTTAGAGATTTCGGGGGGCTACCGACGCGAGCAGTACTTC
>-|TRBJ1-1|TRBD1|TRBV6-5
CASSYADRGNTEAFF
TGTGCCAGCAGTTACGCGGACAGGGGGAACACTGAAGCTTTCTTT
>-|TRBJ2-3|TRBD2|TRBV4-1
CASSPKLAGGPDTQYF
TGCGCCAGCAGCCCAAAACTAGCGGGAGGCCCAGATACGCAGTATTTT
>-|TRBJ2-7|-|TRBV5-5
CASTLNPESYSYEQYF
TGTGCCAGCACCCTTAACCCCGAAAGCTACTCCTACGAGCAGTACTTC
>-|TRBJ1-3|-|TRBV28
CASSAGHRGQNTIYF
TGTGCCAGCAGTGCGGGACACCGGGGCCAAAACACCATATATTTT
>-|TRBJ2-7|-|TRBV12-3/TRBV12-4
CASSRDAEGHYEQYF
TGTGCCAGCAGTCGAGATGCCGAAGGACACTACGAGCAGTACTTC
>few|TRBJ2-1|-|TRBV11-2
CASSSDHEQFF
TGTGCCAGCAGCTCCGACCATGAGCAGTTCTTC
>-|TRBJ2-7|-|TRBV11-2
CASSWRTIHEQYF
TGTGCCAGCAGCTGGCGGACTATCCACGAGCAGTACTTC
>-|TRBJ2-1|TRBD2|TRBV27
CASSLSAGGYNEQFF
TGTGCCAGCAGTTTATCGGCGGGGGGATACAATGAGCAGTTCTTC
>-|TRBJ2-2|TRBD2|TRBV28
CASSLSGDLAGAGELFF
TGTGCCAGCAGTTTATCGGGAGATCTAGCGGGAGCCGGGGAGCTGTTTTTT
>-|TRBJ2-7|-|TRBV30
CAWSFGTHYEQYF
TGTGCCTGGAGCTTCGGGACCCACTACGAGCAGTACTTC
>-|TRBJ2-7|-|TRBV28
CASRYREVLAYEQYF
TGTGCCAGCAGATACAGGGAGGTTCTCGCCTACGAGCAGTACTTC
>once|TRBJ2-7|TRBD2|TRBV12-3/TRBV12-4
CAIGLAGKNYEQYF
TGTGCCATTGGACTAGCGGGGAAAAACTACGAGCAGTACTTC
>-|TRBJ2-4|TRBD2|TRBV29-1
CSVLAGGPIQYF
TGCAGCGTTTTAGCGGGAGGACCCATTCAGTACTTC
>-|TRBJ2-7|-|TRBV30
CAWEGGTLYEQYF
TGTGCCTGGGAAGGGGGGACTCTCTACGAGCAGTACTTC
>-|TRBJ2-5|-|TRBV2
CASSALMETQYF
TGTGCCAGCAGTGCCCTTATGGAGACCCAGTACTTC
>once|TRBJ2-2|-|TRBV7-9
CASSRDGELFF
TGTGCCAGCAGCCGCGACGGGGAGCTGTTTTTT
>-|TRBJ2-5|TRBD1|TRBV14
CASSQDAGGVAETQYF
TGTGCCAGCAGCCAAGACGCAGGGGGAGTGGCGGAGACCCAGTACTTC
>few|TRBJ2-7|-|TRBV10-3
CAIKGPGGEQYF
TGTGCCATCAAAGGGCCTGGAGGCGAGCAGTACTTC
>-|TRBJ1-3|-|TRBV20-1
CSASQGYSGNTIYF
TGCAGTGCTAGTCAGGGGTACTCTGGAAACACCATATATTTT
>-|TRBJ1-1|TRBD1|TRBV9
CASSAGQGLEKNTEAFF
TGTGCCAGCAGCGCTGGACAGGGGTTAGAGAAAAACACTGAAGCTTTCTTT
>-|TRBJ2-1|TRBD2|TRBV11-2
CASSTWTSGRDYEQFF
TGTGCCAGCAGCACCTGGACTAGCGGGAGGGATTATGAGCAGTTCTTC
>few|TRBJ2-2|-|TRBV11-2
CASSPLESGRGPGELFF
TGTGCCAGCAGCCCTCTTGAATCCGGGAGAGGGCCCGGGGAGCTGTTTTTT
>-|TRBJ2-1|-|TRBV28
CASSFGGLLFF
TGTGCCAGCAGTTTCGGGGGGCTTCTGTTCTTC
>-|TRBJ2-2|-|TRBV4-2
CASSQEKGHGELFF
TGTGCCAGCAGCCAAGAGAAGGGACACGGGGAGCTGTTTTTT
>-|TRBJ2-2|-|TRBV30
CALEGGANTGELFF
TGTGCCCTAGAGGGGGGCGCGAACACCGGGGAGCTGTTTTTT
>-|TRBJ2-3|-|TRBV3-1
CASSQDLTGSTQYF
TGTGCCAGCAGCCAAGACCTAACAGGGAGTACGCAGTATTTT
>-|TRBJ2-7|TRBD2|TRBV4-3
CASSQDRLAGDEQYF
TGCGCCAGCAGCCAAGATCGACTAGCTGGCGACGAGCAGTACTTC
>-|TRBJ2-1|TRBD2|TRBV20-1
CSARPGLAVYNEQFF
TGCAGTGCACGCCCCGGACTAGCGGTGTACAATGAGCAGTTCTTC
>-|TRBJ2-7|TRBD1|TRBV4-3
CASSHQVGTGGYEQYF
TGCGCCAGCAGCCATCAAGTAGGGACAGGGGGCTACGAGCAGTACTTC
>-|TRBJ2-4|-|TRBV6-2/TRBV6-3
CASSYVPDDIQYF
TGTGCCAGCAGTTACGTTCCGGATGACATTCAGTACTTC
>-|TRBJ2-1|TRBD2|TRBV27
CASSPLAGGYNEQFF
TGTGCCAGCAGTCCTTTAGCGGGGGGCTACAATGAGCAGTTCTTC
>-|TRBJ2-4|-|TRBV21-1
CASSKGRGIEGNIQYF
TGTGCCAGCAGCAAAGGGCGCGGGATAGAGGGAAACATTCAGTACTTC
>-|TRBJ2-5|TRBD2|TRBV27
CASRLRPGLAEQETQYF
TGTGCCAGCAGACTTCGACCGGGACTAGCGGAACAAGAGACCCAGTACTTC
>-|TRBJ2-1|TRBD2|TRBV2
CASSEAGDYIYNEQFF
TGTGCCAGCAGTGAAGCCGGGGACTACATCTACAATGAGCAGTTCTTC
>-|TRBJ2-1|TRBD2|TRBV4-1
CASSQVPGLALNEQFF
TGCGCCAGCAGCCAAGTTCCGGGACTAGCTCTCAATGAGCAGTTCTTC
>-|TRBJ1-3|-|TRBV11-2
CASSLDRYPIRNTIYF
TGTGCCAGCAGCTTAGATCGGTACCCCATAAGGAACACCATATATTTT
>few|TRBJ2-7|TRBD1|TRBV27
CASSLTGVGNEQYF
TGTGCCAGCAGTTTGACAGGGGTCGGAAACGAGCAGTACTTC
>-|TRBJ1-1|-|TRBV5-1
CASSSLGGGAEAFF
TGCGCCAGCAGCTCGTTGGGGGGAGGCGCTGAAGCTTTCTTT
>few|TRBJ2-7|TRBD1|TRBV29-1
CSGLGQGVYEQYF
TGCAGCGGCCTGGGACAGGGGGTCTACGAGCAGTACTTC
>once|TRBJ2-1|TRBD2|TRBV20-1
CSARGISGSVLYNEQFF
TGCAGTGCTAGAGGGATAAGCGGGAGTGTGTTATACAATGAGCAGTTCTTC
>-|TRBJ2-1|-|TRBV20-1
CSAPEGTQQFF
TGCAGTGCACCTGAAGGGACTCAGCAGTTCTTC
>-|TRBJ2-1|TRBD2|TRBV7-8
CASSLTSGGFYNEQFF
TGTGCCAGCAGCCTTACTAGCGGGGGGTTCTACAATGAGCAGTTCTTC
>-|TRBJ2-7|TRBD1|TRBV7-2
CASSFGTGAAYEQYF
TGTGCCAGCAGCTTTGGGACAGGGGCGGCCTACGAGCAGTACTTC